The 2 T cell receptor beta chains listed next were all sequenced from one sample in a study of response to subunit inactivated influenza vaccine. TCRdb called the RT-PCR reads again in MiXCR, with one record for every CDR3 protein. Altogether roughly 670,000 distinct CDR3 sequences are present, 12% to 15% being singletons, with the ten largest covering 7.5% to 9%. Sequenced here: PBMCs from blood, sampled around two weeks before vaccination. These TCRs come from a man over 45 who received an inactivated influenza vaccine.

Only a few counts were recorded for this clonotype. The V call is TRBV29-1, the J call TRBJ1-1, with no clear D. Germline values: CDR1 SQVTM, CDR2 ANQGSEA. V lost 3 bases and J lost 2, with 4 bases in between. This CDR3 contains 11 residues. The CDR3 nucleotides read TGCAGCGTTGAGGGAAACACTGAAGCTTTCTTT. Translated, it gives CSVEGNTEAFF.

This clonotype was counted only a few times. The chain carries TRBV9 and TRBJ2-7, with D perhaps matching TRBD1 (6 bases). The ends were cut back, 3 bases at V and 5 bases at J, with 15 bases in the middle. The length of the CDR3 is 14 residues. From germline, CDR1 is SGDLS and CDR2 YYNGEE. The CDR3 DNA reads as TGTGCCAGCAGCGCTGGACAGAGTTCCCACGAGCAGTACTTC. The encoded protein is CASSAGQSSHEQYF.